This T cell receptor (beta chain) was found in a study of blood T cell repertoires in COVID-19. In the study overall: Acute-phase and convalescent COVID-19 samples originated in the United States, Italy and Spain. Sources were T cells, B-cell-depleted T cells, or PBMCs; the material itself was cDNA or gDNA.

This CDR3 has 15 amino acids. CDR1 is WNHNN, CDR2 SYGVQD, per germline (reference sequence). V was clipped by 7 bases and J by 8 bases; unmatched bases: 9. The data were produced by immunoSEQ multiplex PCR, yet TCRdb's version contains in-frame clones alone and is incomplete. Of tens of thousands of clones in the sample, roughly 82% are singletons; the top ten hold 15% to 20%. What was sequenced was peripheral blood. The V and J genes are TRBV10-1 and TRBJ1-6, with 9 positions matching TRBD1. The receptor was derived from a man aged 80 or over with active COVID-19. DNA for the CDR3: TGCGCCAGCACTATGGACAGGGGTTGGGATTCACCCCTCCACTTT. Amino acids: CASTMDRGWDSPLHF.